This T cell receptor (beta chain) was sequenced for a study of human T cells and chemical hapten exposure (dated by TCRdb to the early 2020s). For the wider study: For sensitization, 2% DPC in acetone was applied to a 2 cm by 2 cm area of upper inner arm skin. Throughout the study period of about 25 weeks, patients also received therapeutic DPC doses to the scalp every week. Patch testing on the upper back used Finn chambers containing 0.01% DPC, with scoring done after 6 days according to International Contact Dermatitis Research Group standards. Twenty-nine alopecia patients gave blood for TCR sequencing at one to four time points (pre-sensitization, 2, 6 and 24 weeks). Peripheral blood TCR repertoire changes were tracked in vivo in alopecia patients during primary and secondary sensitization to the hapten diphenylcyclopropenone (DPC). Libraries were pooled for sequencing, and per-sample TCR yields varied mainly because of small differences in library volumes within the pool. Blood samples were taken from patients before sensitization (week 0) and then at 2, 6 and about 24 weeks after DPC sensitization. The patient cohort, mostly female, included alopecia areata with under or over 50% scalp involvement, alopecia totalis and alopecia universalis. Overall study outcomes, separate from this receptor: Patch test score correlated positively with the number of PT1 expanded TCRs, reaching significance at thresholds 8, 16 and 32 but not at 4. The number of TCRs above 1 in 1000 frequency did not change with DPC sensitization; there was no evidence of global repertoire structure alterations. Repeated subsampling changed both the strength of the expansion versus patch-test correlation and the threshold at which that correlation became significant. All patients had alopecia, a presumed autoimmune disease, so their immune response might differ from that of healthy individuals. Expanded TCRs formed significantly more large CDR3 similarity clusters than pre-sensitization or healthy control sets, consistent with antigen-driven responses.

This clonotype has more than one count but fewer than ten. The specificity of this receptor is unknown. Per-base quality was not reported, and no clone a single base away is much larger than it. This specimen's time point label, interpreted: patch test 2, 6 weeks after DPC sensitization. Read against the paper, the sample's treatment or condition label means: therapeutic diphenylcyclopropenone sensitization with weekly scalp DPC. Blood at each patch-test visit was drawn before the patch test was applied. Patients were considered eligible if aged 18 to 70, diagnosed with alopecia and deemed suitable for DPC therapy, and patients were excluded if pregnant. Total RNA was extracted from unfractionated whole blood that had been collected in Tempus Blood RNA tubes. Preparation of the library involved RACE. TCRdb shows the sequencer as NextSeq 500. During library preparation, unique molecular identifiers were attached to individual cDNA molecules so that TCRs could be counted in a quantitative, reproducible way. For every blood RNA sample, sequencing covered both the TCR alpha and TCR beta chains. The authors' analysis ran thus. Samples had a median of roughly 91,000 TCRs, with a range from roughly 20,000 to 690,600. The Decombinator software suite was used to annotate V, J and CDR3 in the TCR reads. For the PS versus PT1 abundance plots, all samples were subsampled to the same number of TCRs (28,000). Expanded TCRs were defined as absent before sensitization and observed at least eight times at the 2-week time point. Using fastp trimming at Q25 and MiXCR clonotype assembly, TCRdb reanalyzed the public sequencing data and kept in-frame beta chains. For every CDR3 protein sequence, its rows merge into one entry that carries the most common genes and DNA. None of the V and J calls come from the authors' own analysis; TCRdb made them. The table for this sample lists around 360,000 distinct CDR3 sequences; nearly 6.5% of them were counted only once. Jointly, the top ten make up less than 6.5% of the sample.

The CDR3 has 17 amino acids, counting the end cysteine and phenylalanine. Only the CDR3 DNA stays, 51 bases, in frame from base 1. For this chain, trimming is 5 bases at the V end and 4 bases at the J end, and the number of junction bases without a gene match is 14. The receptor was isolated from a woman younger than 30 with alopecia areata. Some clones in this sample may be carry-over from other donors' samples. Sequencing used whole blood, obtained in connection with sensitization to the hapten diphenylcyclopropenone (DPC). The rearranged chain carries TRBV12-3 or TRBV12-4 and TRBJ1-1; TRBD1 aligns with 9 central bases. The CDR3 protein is CASSPAQPGQGRTEAFF. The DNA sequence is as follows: TGTGCCAGCAGTCCCGCTCAGCCGGGACAGGGACGCACTGAAGCTTTCTTT.